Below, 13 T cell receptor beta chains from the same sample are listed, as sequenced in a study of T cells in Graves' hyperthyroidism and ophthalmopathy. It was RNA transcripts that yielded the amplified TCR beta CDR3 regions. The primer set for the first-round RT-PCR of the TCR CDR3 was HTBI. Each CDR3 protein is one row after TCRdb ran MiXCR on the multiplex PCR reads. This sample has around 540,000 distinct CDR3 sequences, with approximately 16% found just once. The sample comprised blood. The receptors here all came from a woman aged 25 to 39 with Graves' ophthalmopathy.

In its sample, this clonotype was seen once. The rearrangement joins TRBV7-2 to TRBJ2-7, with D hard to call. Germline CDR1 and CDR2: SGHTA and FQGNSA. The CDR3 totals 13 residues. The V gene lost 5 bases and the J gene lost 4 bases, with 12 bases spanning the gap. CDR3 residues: CASSHTRFYEQYF. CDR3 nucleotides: TGTGCCAGCAGCCATACCCGATTTTACGAGCAGTACTTC. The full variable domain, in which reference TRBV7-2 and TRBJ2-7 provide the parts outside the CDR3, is GAGVSQSPSNKVTEKGKDVELRCDPISGHTALYWYRQSLGQGLEFLIYFQGNSAPDKSGLPSDRFSAERTGGSVSTLTIQRTQQEDSAVYLCASSHTRFYEQYFGPGTRLTVT.

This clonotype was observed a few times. The CDR3 loop reads CATSRPDRGPGANVLTF. The CDR3 DNA is TGTGCCACCAGCAGACCCGACAGGGGGCCCGGGGCCAACGTCCTGACTTTC. This chain uses TRBV15 with TRBJ2-6; 10 bases match TRBD1. This CDR3 contains 17 residues. The junction had 5 bases not matched to a gene; V was cut back by 2 bases and J by 4 bases. Germline V gives CDR1 LNHNV, CDR2 YYDKDF (reference sequence).

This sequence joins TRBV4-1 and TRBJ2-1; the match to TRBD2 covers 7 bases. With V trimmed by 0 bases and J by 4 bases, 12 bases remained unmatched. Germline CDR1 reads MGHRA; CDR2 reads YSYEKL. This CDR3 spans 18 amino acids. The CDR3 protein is CASSQETTRAGSYNEQFF. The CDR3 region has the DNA TGCGCCAGCAGCCAAGAGACGACACGAGCGGGGTCTTACAATGAGCAGTTCTTC.

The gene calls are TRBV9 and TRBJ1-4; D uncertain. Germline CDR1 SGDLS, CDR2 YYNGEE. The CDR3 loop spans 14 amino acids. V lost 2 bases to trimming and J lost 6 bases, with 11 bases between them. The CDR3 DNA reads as TGTGCCAGCAGCGTTGGGGAAGGTTATGAAAAACTGTTTTTT. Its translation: CASSVGEGYEKLFF.

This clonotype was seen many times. The CDR3 DNA is TGTGCCAGCTCCGAGGGAAGTACTGAAGCTTTCTTT. This codes for CASSEGSTEAFF. V usage is TRBV18 and J usage is TRBJ1-1; D is uncertain. Germline CDR1 is KGHSH and CDR2 is LQKENI. V dropped 6 bases and J dropped 5 bases, with 10 bases sitting between them. The CDR3 sequence is 12 residues long.

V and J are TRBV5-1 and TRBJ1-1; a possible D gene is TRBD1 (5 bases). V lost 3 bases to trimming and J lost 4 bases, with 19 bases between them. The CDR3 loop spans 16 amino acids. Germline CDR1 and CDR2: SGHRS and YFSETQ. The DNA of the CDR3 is TGCGCCAGCAGCTCGGGACCCGCGGGACGGAGCACTGAAGCTTTCTTT. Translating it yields CASSSGPAGRSTEAFF.

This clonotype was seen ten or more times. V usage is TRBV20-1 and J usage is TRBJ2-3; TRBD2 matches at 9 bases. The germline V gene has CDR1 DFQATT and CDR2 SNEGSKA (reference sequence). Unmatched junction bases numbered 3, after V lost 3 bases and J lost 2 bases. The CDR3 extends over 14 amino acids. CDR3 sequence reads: CSARREGHTDTQYF. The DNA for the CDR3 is TGCAGTGCTAGGCGGGAGGGCCACACAGATACGCAGTATTTT.

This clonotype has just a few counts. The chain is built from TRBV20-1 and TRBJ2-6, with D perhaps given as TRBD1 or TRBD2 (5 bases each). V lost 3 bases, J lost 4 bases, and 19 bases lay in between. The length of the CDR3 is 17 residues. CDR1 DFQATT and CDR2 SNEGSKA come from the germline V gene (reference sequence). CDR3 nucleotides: TGCAGTGCTAGCCGGGGCAGCCCCTTTGACGGGGCCAACGTCCTGACTTTC. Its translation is CSASRGSPFDGANVLTF.

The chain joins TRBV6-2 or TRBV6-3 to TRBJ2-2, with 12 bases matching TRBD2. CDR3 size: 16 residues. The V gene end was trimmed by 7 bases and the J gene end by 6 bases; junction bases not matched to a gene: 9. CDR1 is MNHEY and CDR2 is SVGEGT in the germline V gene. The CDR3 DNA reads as TGTGCCAGCACCGACCTGACTAGCGGGAGACCCGGGGAGCTGTTTTTT. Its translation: CASTDLTSGRPGELFF.

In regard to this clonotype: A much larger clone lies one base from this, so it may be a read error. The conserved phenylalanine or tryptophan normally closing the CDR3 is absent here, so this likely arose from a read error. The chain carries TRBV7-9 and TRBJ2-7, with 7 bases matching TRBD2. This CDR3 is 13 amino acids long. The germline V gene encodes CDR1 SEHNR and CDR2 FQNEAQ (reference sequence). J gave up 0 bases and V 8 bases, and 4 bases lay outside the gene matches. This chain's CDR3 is CASRRGSSYEQYL. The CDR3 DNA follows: TGTGCCAGCCGTCGCGGGAGCTCCTACGAGCAGTACCTC.

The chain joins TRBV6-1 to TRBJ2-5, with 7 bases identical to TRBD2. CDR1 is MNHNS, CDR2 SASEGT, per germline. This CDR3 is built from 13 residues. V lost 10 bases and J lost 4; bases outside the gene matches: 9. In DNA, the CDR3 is TGTGCCACCTCCCTGGGGGGGGGAGAGACCCAGTACTTC. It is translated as CATSLGGGETQYF.

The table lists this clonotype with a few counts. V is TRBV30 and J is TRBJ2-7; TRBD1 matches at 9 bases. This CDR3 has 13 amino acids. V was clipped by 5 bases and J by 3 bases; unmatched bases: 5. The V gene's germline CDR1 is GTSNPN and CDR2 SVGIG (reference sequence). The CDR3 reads CAWETGGIYEQYF. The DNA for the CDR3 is TGTGCCTGGGAAACAGGGGGCATCTACGAGCAGTACTTC.

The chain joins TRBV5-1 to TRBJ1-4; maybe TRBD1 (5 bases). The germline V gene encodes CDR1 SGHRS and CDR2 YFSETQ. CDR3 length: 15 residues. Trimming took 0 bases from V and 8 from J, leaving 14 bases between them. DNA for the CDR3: TGCGCCAGCAGCTTGGGCTGGCAGGGAGGCGAAAAACTGTTTTTT. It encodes CASSLGWQGGEKLFF.